Listed below are T cell receptor beta chains from one sample, sequenced in a study of shared clonotypes between healthy human individuals. TCRdb keeps only in-frame clones here, not all; method: immunoSEQ multiplex PCR. The repertoire holds roughly 1,000,000 clones, around 82% seen once, with roughly 0.62% in the top ten. Sequences were obtained from memory CD4+ T cells from PBMCs. These receptors originate from a man aged 18 to 29 in good health. Some clones in this sample may be carry-over from other donors' samples. Each CDR3 is given with its conserved first and last residue. The D gene is left open where the match is weak.

d_gene	j_gene	v_gene	CDR3aa
.	TRBJ2-2	TRBV6-4	CASSDSSLGELFF
.	TRBJ1-4	TRBV29-1	CSVAVLGATNEKLFF
.	TRBJ2-7	TRBV5-1	CASSLVAGTYEQYF
TRBD2	TRBJ2-1	TRBV7-3	CASSLIGLAGGNEQFF
.	TRBJ2-2	TRBV2	CASRDSETGELFF
.	TRBJ1-4	TRBV18	CASSPPTGSNEKLFF
.	TRBJ2-2	TRBV7-3	CASSLTANTGELFF
TRBD1	TRBJ2-7	TRBV6-5	CASSYGTGGSYEQYF
.	TRBJ2-7	TRBV5-1	CASSLGGTFSYEQYF
.	TRBJ2-6	TRBV14	CASSRAGANVLTF
.	TRBJ2-1	TRBV6-5	CASSPLLGGEQFF
TRBD1	TRBJ1-4	TRBV15	CATSREFGTANEKLFF
TRBD2	TRBJ2-3	TRBV9	CASSVSGTRIDTQYF
.	TRBJ1-5	TRBV27	CASQDSMNQPQHF
.	TRBJ2-3	TRBV5-6	CASRMQEADTQYF
.	TRBJ2-2	TRBV28	CASSPIRRSVNRELFF
.	TRBJ2-2	TRBV5-1	CASCIGLVNTGELFF
.	TRBJ1-2	TRBV14	CASSQGPPGRGYGYTF
TRBD1	TRBJ2-7	TRBV6-1	CASSASLRGLSYEQYF
.	TRBJ2-3	TRBV6-1	CASTLSTDTQYF
.	TRBJ2-2	TRBV19	CASNIVAAGFNTGELFF
.	TRBJ1-2	TRBV5-1	CASSLVEDYGYTF
.	TRBJ1-2	TRBV6-5	CASRSLGDSYTF